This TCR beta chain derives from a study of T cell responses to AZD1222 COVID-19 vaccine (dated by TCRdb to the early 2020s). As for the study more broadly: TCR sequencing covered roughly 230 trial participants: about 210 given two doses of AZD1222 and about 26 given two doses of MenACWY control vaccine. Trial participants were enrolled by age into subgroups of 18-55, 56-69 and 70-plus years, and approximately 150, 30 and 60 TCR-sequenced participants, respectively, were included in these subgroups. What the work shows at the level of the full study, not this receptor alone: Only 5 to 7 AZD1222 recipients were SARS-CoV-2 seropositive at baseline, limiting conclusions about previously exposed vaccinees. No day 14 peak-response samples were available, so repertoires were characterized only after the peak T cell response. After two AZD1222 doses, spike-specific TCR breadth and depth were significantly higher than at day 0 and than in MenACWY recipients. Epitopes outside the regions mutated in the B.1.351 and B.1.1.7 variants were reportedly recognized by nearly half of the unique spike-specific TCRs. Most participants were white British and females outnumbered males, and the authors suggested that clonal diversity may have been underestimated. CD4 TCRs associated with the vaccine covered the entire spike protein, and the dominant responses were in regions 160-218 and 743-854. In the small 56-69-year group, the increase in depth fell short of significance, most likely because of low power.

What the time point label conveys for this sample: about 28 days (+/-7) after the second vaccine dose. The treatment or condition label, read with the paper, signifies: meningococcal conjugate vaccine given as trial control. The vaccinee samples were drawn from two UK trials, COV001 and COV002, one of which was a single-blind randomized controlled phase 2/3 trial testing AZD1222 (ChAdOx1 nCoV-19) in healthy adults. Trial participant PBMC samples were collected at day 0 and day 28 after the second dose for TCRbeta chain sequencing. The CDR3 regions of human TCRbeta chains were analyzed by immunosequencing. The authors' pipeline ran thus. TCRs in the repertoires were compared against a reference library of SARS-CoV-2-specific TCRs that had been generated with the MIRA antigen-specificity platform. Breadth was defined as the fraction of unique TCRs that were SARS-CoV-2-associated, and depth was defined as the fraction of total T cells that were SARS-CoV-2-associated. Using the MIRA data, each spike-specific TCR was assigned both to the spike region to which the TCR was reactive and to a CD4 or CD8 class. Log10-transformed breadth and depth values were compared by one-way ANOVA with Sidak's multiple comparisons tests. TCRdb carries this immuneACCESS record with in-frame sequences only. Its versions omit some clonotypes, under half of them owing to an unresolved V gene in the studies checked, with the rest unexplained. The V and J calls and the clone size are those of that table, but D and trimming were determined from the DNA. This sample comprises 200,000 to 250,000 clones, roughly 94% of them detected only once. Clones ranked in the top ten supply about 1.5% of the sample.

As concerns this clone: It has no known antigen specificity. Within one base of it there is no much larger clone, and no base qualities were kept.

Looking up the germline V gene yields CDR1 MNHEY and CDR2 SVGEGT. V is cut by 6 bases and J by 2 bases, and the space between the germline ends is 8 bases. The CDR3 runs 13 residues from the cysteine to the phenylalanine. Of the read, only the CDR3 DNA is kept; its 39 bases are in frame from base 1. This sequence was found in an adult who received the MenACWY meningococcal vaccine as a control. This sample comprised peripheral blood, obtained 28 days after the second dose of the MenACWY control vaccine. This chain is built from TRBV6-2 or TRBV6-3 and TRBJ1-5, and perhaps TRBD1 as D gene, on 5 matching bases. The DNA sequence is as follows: TGTGCCAGCAGCTTACAGGGCAATCAGCCCCAGCATTTT. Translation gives CASSLQGNQPQHF.